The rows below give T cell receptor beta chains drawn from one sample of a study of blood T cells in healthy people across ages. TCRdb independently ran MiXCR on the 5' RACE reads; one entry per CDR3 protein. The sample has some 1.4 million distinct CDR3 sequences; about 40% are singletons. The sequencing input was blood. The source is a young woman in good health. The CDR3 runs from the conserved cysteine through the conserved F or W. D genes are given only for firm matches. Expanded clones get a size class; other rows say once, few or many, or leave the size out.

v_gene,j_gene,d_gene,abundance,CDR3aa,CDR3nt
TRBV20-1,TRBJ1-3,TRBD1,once,CSARGDRTVSGSTIYF,TGCAGTGCTAGAGGGGACAGGACTGTCTCTGGAAGCACCATATATTTT
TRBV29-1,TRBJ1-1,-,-,CSVSGPYYTEAFF,TGCAGCGTTAGCGGGCCATATTACACTGAAGCTTTCTTT
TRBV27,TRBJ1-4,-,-,CASSWGPNEKLFF,TGTGCCAGCAGTTGGGGGCCTAATGAAAAACTGTTTTTT
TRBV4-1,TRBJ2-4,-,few,CASSQGFQRLIVDIQYF,TGCGCCAGCAGCCAAGGGTTTCAGCGGTTGATAGTAGACATTCAGTACTTC
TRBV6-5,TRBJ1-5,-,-,CASSYSGRAVDNQPQHF,TGTGCCAGCAGTTACTCGGGCAGGGCGGTGGACAATCAGCCCCAGCATTTT
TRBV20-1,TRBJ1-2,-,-,CNASLREQGNYGYTF,TGCAATGCTAGTTTGCGGGAACAGGGAAACTATGGCTACACCTTC
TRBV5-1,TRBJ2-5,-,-,CASSWGTKSDEQYF,TGCGCCAGCAGCTGGGGGACCAAATCGGATGAGCAGTACTTC
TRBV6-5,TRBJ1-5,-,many,CASSYSTGQPQHF,TGTGCCAGCAGTTACTCGACAGGTCAGCCCCAGCATTTT
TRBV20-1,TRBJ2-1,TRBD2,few,CSARDSSGTSGVRGQQFF,TGCAGTGCTAGAGATAGTTCCGGGACTAGCGGGGTCAGGGGTCAGCAGTTCTTC
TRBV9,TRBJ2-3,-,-,CASSVSGTAGKDTQYF,TGTGCCAGCAGCGTTTCCGGGACCGCCGGGAAAGATACGCAGTATTTT
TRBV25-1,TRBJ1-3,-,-,CASSEYFAGEAGNTIYF,TGTGCCAGCAGTGAATATTTCGCAGGGGAGGCTGGAAACACCATATATTTT
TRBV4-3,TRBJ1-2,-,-,CASSQIGGDGYTF,TGCGCCAGCAGCCAAATTGGAGGGGACGGCTACACCTTC
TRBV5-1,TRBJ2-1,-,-,CASSLGDHAGEQFF,TGCGCCAGCAGCTTGGGGGACCATGCCGGCGAGCAGTTCTTC
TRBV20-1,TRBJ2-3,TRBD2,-,CSARDLAGGTDTQYF,TGCAGTGCTAGAGATCTGGCGGGAGGAACGGATACGCAGTATTTT
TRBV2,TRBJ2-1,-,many,CASSVAAGAREQFF,TGTGCCAGCAGTGTAGCGGCCGGAGCCCGTGAGCAGTTCTTC
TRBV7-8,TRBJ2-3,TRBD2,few,CASSLAYTSDGSDTQYF,TGTGCCAGCAGCTTAGCCTACACTAGCGACGGTTCAGATACGCAGTATTTT
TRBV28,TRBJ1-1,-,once,CASSYRHLNTEAFF,TGTGCCAGCAGTTACCGACACCTGAACACTGAAGCTTTCTTT
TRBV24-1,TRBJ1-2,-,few,CATSVGIADGYTF,TGTGCCACCAGTGTCGGAATCGCCGATGGCTACACCTTC
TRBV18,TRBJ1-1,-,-,CASSSEYGGAVEAFF,TGTGCCAGCTCATCAGAATATGGGGGAGCTGTTGAAGCTTTCTTT
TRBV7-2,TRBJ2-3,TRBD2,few,CASSFGLAVDTQYF,TGTGCCAGCAGCTTTGGACTAGCGGTAGATACGCAGTATTTT
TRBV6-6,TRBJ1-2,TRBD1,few,CASSYEGQGDYGYTF,TGTGCCAGCAGTTACGAGGGACAGGGCGACTATGGCTACACCTTC
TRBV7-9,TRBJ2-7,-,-,CASRWDTGEQYF,TGTGCCAGCAGGTGGGACACGGGCGAGCAGTACTTC
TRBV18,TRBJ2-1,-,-,CASSPVAVFYNEQFF,TGTGCCAGCTCACCAGTGGCAGTATTCTACAATGAGCAGTTCTTC
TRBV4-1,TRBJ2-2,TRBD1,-,CASTDRELNTGELFF,TGCGCCAGCACTGACAGGGAATTGAACACCGGGGAGCTGTTTTTT
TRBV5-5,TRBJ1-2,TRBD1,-,CASSPGDRPGYGYTF,TGTGCCAGCAGCCCTGGGGACAGGCCGGGCTATGGCTACACCTTC
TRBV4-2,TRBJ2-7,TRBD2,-,CASSQGLAGGPHEQYF,TGTGCCAGCAGCCAAGGACTAGCGGGAGGTCCTCACGAGCAGTACTTC
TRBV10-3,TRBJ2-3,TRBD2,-,CAIRRPLAGSADTQYF,TGTGCCATCAGAAGACCCCTAGCGGGGTCCGCAGATACGCAGTATTTT
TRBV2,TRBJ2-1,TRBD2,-,CASVAGEGRNEQFF,TGTGCCAGTGTAGCGGGAGAGGGTAGGAATGAGCAGTTCTTC
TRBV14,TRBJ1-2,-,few,CASSQDTGIYGYTF,TGTGCCAGCAGCCAAGATACCGGAATCTATGGCTACACCTTC
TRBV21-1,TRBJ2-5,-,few,CASRPGIRSDCRETQYF,TGTGCCAGCAGACCGGGGATCCGGTCCGATTGTCGGGAGACCCAGTACTTC
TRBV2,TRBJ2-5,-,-,CASSEAQVAQETQYF,TGTGCCAGCAGTGAAGCGCAGGTGGCTCAAGAGACCCAGTACTTC
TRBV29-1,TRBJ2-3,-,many,CSVSDTDTQYF,TGCAGCGTTTCCGACACAGATACGCAGTATTTT
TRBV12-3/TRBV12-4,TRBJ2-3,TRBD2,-,CAGRFSSGLFKGATQYF,TGTGCCGGCAGGTTTTCTAGCGGCCTCTTTAAAGGAGCGACGCAGTATTTT
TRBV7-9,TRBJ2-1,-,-,CAIWGKSYNEQFF,TGTGCCATCTGGGGGAAGTCCTACAATGAGCAGTTCTTC
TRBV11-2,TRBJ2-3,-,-,CASSSGPKDTQYF,TGTGCCAGCAGCTCGGGACCGAAAGATACGCAGTATTTT
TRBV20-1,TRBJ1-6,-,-,CSARDTESSYNSPLHF,TGCAGTGCTAGAGATACCGAGAGCTCCTATAATTCACCCCTCCACTTT
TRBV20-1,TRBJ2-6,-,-,CSARKPLSGANVLTF,TGCAGTGCTAGGAAACCTCTCTCTGGGGCCAACGTCCTGACTTTC
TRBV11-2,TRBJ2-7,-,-,CASSGQTVGEQYF,TGTGCCAGCAGCGGACAGACCGTAGGGGAGCAGTACTTC
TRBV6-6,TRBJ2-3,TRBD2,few,CASSYVGRGGPTDTQYF,TGTGCCAGCAGTTACGTTGGTCGGGGGGGTCCCACAGATACGCAGTATTTT
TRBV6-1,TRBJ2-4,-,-,CASSESQGRNIQYF,TGTGCCAGCAGTGAAAGCCAGGGGAGGAACATTCAGTACTTC
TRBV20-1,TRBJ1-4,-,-,CSAREYRDNGAKLFF,TGCAGTGCTAGAGAATACCGGGACAACGGGGCGAAACTGTTTTTT
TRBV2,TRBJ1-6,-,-,CASRGTSVSPLHF,TGTGCCAGCAGGGGGACGAGCGTCTCACCCCTCCACTTT
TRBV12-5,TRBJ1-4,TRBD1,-,CASGHGTVTATNEKLFF,TGTGCTAGTGGTCACGGGACAGTAACAGCAACTAATGAAAAACTGTTTTTT
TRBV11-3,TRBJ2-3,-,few,CASSFQKEDTQYF,TGTGCCAGCAGCTTCCAGAAGGAAGATACGCAGTATTTT
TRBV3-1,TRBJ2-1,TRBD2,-,CASSQLGAGDNEQFF,TGTGCCAGCAGCCAGCTCGGGGCGGGGGACAATGAGCAGTTCTTC
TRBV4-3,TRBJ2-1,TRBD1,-,CASSQRRAGQGMYNEQFF,TGCGCCAGCAGTCAACGGCGAGCGGGACAGGGGATGTACAATGAGCAGTTCTTC
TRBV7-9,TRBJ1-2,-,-,CASSLDTTTGGYTF,TGTGCCAGCAGCTTAGACACGACAACGGGTGGCTACACCTTC